A single TCR beta chain is shown here with its context. Its antigen is not known. These data belong to a study of human versus mouse CDR3 diversity and MHC coevolution. Notes on the study in general: By iCHAO1, human TCR beta clonotypes numbered 1.5 million to 2 million, the most.

The CDR3 loop spans 19 amino acids. The germline V and J ends were trimmed by 6 bases and 3 bases, with 24 bases remaining between them. Per the germline V gene, CDR1 is LNHDA and CDR2 is SQIVND (reference sequence). The repertoire was sequenced with immunoSEQ multiplex PCR; TCRdb's copy has only in-frame clones and lacks some. The sample comprises tens of thousands of clones, 94% of which are singletons, and 18% rests with the top ten. This sequence joins TRBV19 and TRBJ2-6; a weak D match, TRBD2 (5 bases). The TCR comes from a person aged 55 to 69 in good health. Material: naive CD4+ T cells from blood. The subset denotes: CD45RO-negative CD62L-positive naive CD4 T cells. The CDR3, as DNA: TGTGCCAGTAGCAACGCGCCGCTAGCTCACCTCGGTGGGGCCAACGTCCTGACTTTC. This codes for CASSNAPLAHLGGANVLTF.